The sequence of this T cell receptor beta chain was determined in a study of OX40 agonist ivuxolimab in advanced cancers. As for the study in general: Dosing consisted of intravenous ivuxolimab at 0.01 to 10 mg/kg every 2 weeks. Dose-escalation patients had hepatocellular carcinoma, melanoma, renal cell or head and neck cancer. Earlier anti-PD-1, anti-PD-L1 or anti-CTLA-4 therapy was permitted; roughly 37% had received some. Overall study results and limits: Expanded clones were, on average, more numerous among CD8+ T cells than CD4+.

Worth noting for this clone: The antigen is unknown.

The data were produced by immunoSEQ multiplex PCR, yet TCRdb's version contains in-frame clones alone and is incomplete. The profile shows about 100,000 clones, 70% to 90% of them singletons. Germline loops: CDR1 SGDLS, CDR2 YYNGEE. V trimming: 0 bases; J trimming: 1 base; junction bases outside the gene matches: 1. The CDR3 has 16 amino acids. This sequence joins TRBV9 and TRBJ2-5; 12 nucleotides align to TRBD2. This specimen consisted of CD4+ or CD8+ T cells sorted from blood, obtained in a trial of the OX40 agonist ivuxolimab. This clonotype was obtained from an adult with an advanced solid tumor such as melanoma, head and neck, liver or kidney cancer. This chain's CDR3 is CASSVGTSGVQETQYF. The DNA of the CDR3 is TGTGCCAGCAGCGTAGGGACTAGCGGGGTCCAAGAGACCCAGTACTTC.